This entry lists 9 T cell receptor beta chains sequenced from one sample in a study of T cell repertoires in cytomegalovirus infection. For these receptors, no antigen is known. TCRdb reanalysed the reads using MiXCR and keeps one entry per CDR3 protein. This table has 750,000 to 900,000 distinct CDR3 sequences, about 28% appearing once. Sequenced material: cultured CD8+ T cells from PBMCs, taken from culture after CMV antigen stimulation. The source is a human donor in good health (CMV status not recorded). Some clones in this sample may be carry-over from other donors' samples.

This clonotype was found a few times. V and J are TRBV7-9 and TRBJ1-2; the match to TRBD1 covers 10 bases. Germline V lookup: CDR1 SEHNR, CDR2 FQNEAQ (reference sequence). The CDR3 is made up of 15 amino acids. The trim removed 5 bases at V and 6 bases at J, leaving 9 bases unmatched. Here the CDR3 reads CASSPRDRGSDGYTF. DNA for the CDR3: TGTGCCAGCAGCCCCCGGGACAGGGGATCCGATGGCTACACCTTC. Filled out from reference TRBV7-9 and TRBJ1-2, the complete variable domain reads DTGVSQNPRHKITKRGQNVTFRCDPISEHNRLYWYRQTLGQGPEFLTYFQNEAQLEKSRLLSDRFSAERPKGSFSTLEIQRTEQGDSAMYLCASSPRDRGSDGYTFGSGTRLTVV.

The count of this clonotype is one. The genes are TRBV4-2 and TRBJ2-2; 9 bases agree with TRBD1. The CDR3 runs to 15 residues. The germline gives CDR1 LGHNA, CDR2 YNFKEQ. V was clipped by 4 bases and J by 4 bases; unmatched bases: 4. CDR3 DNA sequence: TGTGCCAGCAGCCTAAGGACAGGGGTCACCGGGGAGCTGTTTTTT. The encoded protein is CASSLRTGVTGELFF.

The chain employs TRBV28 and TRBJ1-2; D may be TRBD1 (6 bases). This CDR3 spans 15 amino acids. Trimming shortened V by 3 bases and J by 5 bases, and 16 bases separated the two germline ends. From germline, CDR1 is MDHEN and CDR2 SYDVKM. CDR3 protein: CASSFLGGAGYGYTF. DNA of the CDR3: TGTGCCAGCAGTTTCCTCGGGGGCGCGGGGTATGGCTACACCTTC.

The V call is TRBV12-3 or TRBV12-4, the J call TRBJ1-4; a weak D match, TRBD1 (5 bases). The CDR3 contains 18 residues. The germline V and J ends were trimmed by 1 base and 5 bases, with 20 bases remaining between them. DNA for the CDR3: TGTGCCAGCAGTTTAGTTAAGGGACCGCTTTGGGTAAATGAAAAACTGTTTTTT. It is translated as CASSLVKGPLWVNEKLFF.

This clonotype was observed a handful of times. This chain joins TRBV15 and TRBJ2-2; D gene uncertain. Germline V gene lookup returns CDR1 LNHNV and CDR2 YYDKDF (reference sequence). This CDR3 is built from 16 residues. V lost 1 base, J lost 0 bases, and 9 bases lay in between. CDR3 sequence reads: CATSRGGVTNTGELFF. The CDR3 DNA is TGTGCCACCAGCAGAGGTGGGGTCACGAACACCGGGGAGCTGTTTTTT.

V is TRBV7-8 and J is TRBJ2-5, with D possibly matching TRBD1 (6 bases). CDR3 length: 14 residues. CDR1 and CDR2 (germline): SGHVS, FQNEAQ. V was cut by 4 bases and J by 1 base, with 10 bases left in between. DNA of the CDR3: TGTGCCAGCAGCTCAGGGGACCGCCAAGAGACCCAGTACTTC. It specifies CASSSGDRQETQYF.

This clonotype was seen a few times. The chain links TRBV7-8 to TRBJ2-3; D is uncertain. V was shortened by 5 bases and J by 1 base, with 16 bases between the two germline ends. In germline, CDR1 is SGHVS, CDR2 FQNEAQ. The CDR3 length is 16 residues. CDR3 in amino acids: CASSPAAAFGTDTQYF. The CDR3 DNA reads TGTGCCAGCAGCCCCGCGGCTGCCTTCGGCACAGATACGCAGTATTTT.

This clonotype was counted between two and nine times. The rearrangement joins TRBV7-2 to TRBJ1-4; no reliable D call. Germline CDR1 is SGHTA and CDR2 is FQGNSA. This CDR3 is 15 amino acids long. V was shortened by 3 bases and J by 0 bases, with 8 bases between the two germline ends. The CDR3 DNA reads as TGTGCCAGCAGCTTCAACGGCCCAACTAATGAAAAACTGTTTTTT. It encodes CASSFNGPTNEKLFF.

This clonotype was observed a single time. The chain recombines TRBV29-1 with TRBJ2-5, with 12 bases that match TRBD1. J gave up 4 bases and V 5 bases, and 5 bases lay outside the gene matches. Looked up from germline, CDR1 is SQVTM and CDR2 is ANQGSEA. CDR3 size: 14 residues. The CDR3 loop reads CSVSRDRGRETQYF. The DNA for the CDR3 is TGCAGCGTTTCCCGGGACAGGGGGCGAGAGACCCAGTACTTC.